Reported below is one T cell receptor beta chain. Its antigen is not identified. The data belong to a study of response to subunit inactivated influenza vaccine. One entry per CDR3 protein results from TCRdb running MiXCR on the RT-PCR reads. The data contain over 300,000 distinct CDR3 sequences, 21% of them singletons. V gave up 0 bases and J gave up 1 base, with 6 bases separating them. This CDR3 contains 15 residues. From germline, CDR1 is ENHRY and CDR2 SYGVKD. Study observations and caveats: It was the authors' suggestion that each seasonal influenza vaccination recruits few new T cells.

The V and J genes are TRBV10-3 and TRBJ2-2; D is undetermined. The TCR originated in a man aged 45 to 75 who received an inactivated influenza vaccine. Sequenced material: PBMCs from blood, taken less than 22 months after vaccination. The chain's CDR3 is CAISESGLNTGELFF. In DNA form, the CDR3 reads TGTGCCATCAGTGAGTCAGGTTTGAACACCGGGGAGCTGTTTTTT.